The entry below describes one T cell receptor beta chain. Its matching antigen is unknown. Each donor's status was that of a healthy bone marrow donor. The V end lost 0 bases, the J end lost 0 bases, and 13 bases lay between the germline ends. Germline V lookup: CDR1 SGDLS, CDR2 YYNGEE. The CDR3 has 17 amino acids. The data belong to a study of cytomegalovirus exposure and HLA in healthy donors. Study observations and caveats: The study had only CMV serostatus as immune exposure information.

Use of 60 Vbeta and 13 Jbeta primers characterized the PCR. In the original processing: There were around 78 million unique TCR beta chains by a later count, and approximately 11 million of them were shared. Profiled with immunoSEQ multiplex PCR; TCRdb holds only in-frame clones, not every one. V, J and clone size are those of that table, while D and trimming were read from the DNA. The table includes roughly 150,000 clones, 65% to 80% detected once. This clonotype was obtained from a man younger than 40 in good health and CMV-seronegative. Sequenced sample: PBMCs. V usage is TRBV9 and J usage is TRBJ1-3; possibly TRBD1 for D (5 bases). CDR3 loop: CASSVEGRAYSGNTIYF. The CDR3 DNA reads TGTGCCAGCAGCGTAGAGGGCAGGGCGTACTCTGGAAACACCATATATTTT.